This T cell receptor beta chain was captured by sequencing in a study of blood T cells in healthy people across ages. CDR1 and CDR2 (germline): DFQATT, SNEGSKA (reference sequence). Trimming cost V 0 bases and J 3 bases, with 8 bases left between them. CDR3 length: 13 residues. It was with a sample-barcoded 5' primer and a J-beta primer mix that a second PCR of roughly 6 to 11 cycles was run. TCRdb analysed the 5' RACE reads with MiXCR anew, one entry per CDR3 protein. The sample lists some 860,000 distinct CDR3 sequences; around three fifths were seen once. The J gene is TRBJ1-1, the V gene TRBV20-1; D remains unclear. The receptor was isolated from a man aged 40-50 years in good health. Sample: blood. The CDR3 DNA sequence: TGCAGTGCTAGAGATGGAGCCGACACTGAAGCTTTCTTT. This codes for CSARDGADTEAFF.